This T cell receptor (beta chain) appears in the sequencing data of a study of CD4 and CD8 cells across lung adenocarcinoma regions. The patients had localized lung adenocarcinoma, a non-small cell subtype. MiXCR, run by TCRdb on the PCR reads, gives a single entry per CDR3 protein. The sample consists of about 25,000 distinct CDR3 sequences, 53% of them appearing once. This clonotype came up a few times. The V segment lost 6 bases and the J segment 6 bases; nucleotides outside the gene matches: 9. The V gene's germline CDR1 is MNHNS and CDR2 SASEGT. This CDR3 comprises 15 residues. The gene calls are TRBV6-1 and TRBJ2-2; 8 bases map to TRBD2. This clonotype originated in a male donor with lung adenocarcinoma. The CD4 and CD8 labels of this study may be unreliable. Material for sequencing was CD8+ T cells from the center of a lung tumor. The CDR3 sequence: CASRATSGSAGELFF. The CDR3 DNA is TGTGCCAGCAGGGCAACAAGCGGGAGTGCCGGGGAGCTGTTTTTT.